The clone carrying this T cell receptor beta chain was detected many times. Antigen specificity is unknown. Molecules of cDNA were individually given unique molecular identifiers that were attached to them. Each CDR3 protein is one row after TCRdb ran MiXCR on the 5' RACE reads. This sample has about 35,000 distinct CDR3 sequences; around 5% occur once, and the top ten carry 13% to 15%. The data originate from a study of early T cells in non-severe SARS-CoV-2 infection. Study at large: Unpaired chains resulted from sequencing bulk RNA of unsorted whole blood.

Study-level results: Matching against VDJdb likely underestimated virus-specific expansions, favoring anti-spike CD8.

Germline V CDR1 and CDR2: MDHEN, SYDVKM. V was cut by 5 bases and J by 6 bases, with 13 bases left in between. The CDR3 has 14 residues. The V call is TRBV28, the J call TRBJ2-2; no clear D. The sequenced sample consisted of whole blood. This clonotype was obtained from an adult who was a healthcare worker with PCR-confirmed SARS-CoV-2 infection or an uninfected control (not recorded which). DNA for the CDR3: TGTGCCAGCAGTCCGAGTTTAGCTGCCGGGGAGCTGTTTTTT. Its translation is CASSPSLAAGELFF.